Below, one TCR beta chain is given with its context. The CDR3 is 15 residues long. V dropped 0 bases and J dropped 7 bases, with 12 bases sitting between them. Germline V CDR1 and CDR2: MNHNS, SASEGT. This record comes from a study of blood T cell repertoires in COVID-19. The wider study: Italy, Spain and the United States were the sources of the convalescent and acute COVID-19 samples. PBMCs, B-cell-depleted T cells, or T cells provided the cDNA or gDNA that made up the material.

TCRdb keeps only in-frame clones here, not all; method: immunoSEQ multiplex PCR. Of under 200,000 clones in the sample, around nine tenths are singletons; the top ten hold roughly 2.5%. Seattle enrolled patients during active infection and tracked them longitudinally. The gene calls are TRBV6-1 and TRBJ1-4; no reliable D call. The receptor's source is a woman over 75 with COVID-19, enrolled during active disease. Sequenced input: peripheral blood. The CDR3 spells CASSEARQTTEKLFF. As DNA, the CDR3 is TGTGCCAGCAGTGAAGCGAGGCAGACGACTGAAAAACTGTTTTTT.